These T cell receptor beta chains were read from a single sample in a study of blood T cell repertoires in COVID-19. TCRdb's copy holds only in-frame clones and misses some; the assay was immunoSEQ multiplex PCR. Of about 70,000 clones in the sample, 88% were seen once. Sequencing input: peripheral blood. The receptors shown here come from a human donor in a cohort sampled during active COVID-19. The CDR3 runs from the conserved cysteine through the conserved F or W. The D gene is left open where the match is weak. The size field is filled for only some rows; it gives once, few, many or a size class.

v_gene	j_gene	d_gene	abundance	CDR3aa	CDR3nt
TRBV19	TRBJ1-3	TRBD1	once	CASSTGTDDSGNTIYF	TGTGCCAGTAGTACTGGGACAGACGACTCTGGAAACACCATATATTTT
TRBV12-3/TRBV12-4	TRBJ2-1	TRBD2	few	CASSLGSGIKFF	TGTGCCAGCAGTTTGGGTAGCGGGATTAAATTCTTC
TRBV28	TRBJ1-6	-	once	CASSIRQVDSPLHF	TGTGCCAGCAGTATCCGACAGGTTGATTCACCCCTCCACTTT
TRBV6-5	TRBJ2-3	-	-	CASYTSGHTDTQYF	TGTGCCAGCTACACAAGCGGGCACACAGATACGCAGTATTTT
TRBV5-1	TRBJ2-1	TRBD2	-	CASSLWLLAGVEQFF	TGCGCCAGCAGCTTGTGGCTTCTAGCGGGTGTGGAGCAGTTCTTC
TRBV5-1	TRBJ2-3	-	-	CASSLEGKGGTDTQYF	TGCGCCAGCAGCTTGGAAGGCAAGGGGGGCACAGATACGCAGTATTTT
TRBV6-5	TRBJ1-1	-	-	CASRYKTQGNTEAFF	TGTGCCAGCAGATACAAAACACAGGGAAACACTGAAGCTTTCTTT
TRBV10-1	TRBJ2-2	-	-	CASSEATLGGQNTGELFF	TGCGCCAGCAGTGAGGCGACTTTGGGCGGACAAAACACCGGGGAGCTGTTTTTT
TRBV21-1	TRBJ2-7	-	once	CASSFRDLRSGRRYYEQYF	TGTGCCAGCAGCTTCCGAGACTTAAGAAGCGGGAGGAGGTACTACGAGCAGTACTTC
TRBV2	TRBJ2-3	TRBD2	-	CASQQQTSGGTDTQYF	TGTGCCAGTCAGCAGCAGACTAGCGGGGGCACAGATACGCAGTATTTT
TRBV5-4	TRBJ1-1	-	-	CASSLGSGGQAEAFF	TGTGCCAGCAGCTTGGGTTCGGGGGGGCAGGCTGAAGCTTTCTTT
TRBV6-6	TRBJ2-7	TRBD2	once	CASSYSISGRFYEQYF	TGTGCCAGCAGTTACTCGATAAGCGGGAGGTTCTACGAGCAGTACTTC
TRBV6-4	TRBJ2-1	TRBD2	-	CASSVRSLAGYNEQFF	TGTGCCAGCAGTGTCAGATCCCTAGCGGGGTACAATGAGCAGTTCTTC
TRBV5-1	TRBJ2-5	TRBD2	-	CASSPGLAGVETQYF	TGCGCCAGCAGCCCGGGACTAGCGGGAGTGGAGACCCAGTACTTC
TRBV5-6	TRBJ2-7	-	-	CASSLVHGNEQYF	TGTGCCAGCAGCTTGGTACATGGTAACGAGCAGTACTTC
TRBV20-1	TRBJ1-2	-	-	CSASRGSGGYTF	TGCAGTGCTAGTCGCGGGTCCGGTGGCTACACCTTC
TRBV6-5	TRBJ2-1	-	-	CASSYGLADYNEQFF	TGTGCCAGCAGTTACGGGTTAGCCGACTACAATGAGCAGTTCTTC
TRBV3-1/TRBV3-2	TRBJ2-5	-	-	CASSLGASLQETQYF	TGTGCCAGCAGCCTGGGGGCGAGCCTCCAAGAGACCCAGTACTTC
TRBV5-6	TRBJ1-1	-	-	CASSLVRSEEAFF	TGTGCCAGCAGCTTGGTGAGGTCGGAAGAAGCTTTCTTT
TRBV19	TRBJ2-2	TRBD1	-	CASSRNSGQGITTYTGELFF	TGTGCCAGTAGTCGAAATTCTGGACAGGGAATTACGACATACACCGGGGAGCTGTTTTTT
TRBV3-1/TRBV3-2	TRBJ2-3	TRBD2	-	CASSLASGSTDTQYF	TGTGCCAGCAGCCTGGCTAGCGGGAGCACAGATACGCAGTATTTT
TRBV5-1	TRBJ1-1	-	once	CASSREGSSTEAFF	TGCGCCAGCAGCCGCGAAGGGAGTTCCACTGAAGCTTTCTTT
TRBV7-3	TRBJ1-2	-	-	CASSFPGRNGYTF	TGTGCCAGCAGCTTCCCAGGGCGGAATGGCTACACCTTC
TRBV11-2	TRBJ1-1	-	-	CASSRGGDEAFF	TGTGCCAGCAGCCGAGGAGGGGATGAAGCTTTCTTT
TRBV13	TRBJ1-1	TRBD1	once	CASSLQGGNFGTEAFF	TGTGCCAGCAGCTTACAGGGGGGTAATTTTGGGACTGAAGCTTTCTTT
TRBV15	TRBJ1-1	-	-	CATSRDRPTVEAFF	TGTGCCACCAGCAGAGACAGGCCCACGGTGGAAGCTTTCTTT
TRBV4-2	TRBJ2-7	TRBD1	-	CASSRGQGGYEQYF	TGTGCCAGCAGCCGGGGACAGGGTGGTTACGAGCAGTACTTC
TRBV10-3	TRBJ1-1	-	-	CAITGEWNTEAFF	TGTGCCATCACTGGAGAGTGGAACACTGAAGCTTTCTTT
TRBV6-6	TRBJ2-7	TRBD1	-	CASSSTTGSDEQYF	TGTGCCAGCAGTTCCACGACAGGGAGCGACGAGCAGTACTTC